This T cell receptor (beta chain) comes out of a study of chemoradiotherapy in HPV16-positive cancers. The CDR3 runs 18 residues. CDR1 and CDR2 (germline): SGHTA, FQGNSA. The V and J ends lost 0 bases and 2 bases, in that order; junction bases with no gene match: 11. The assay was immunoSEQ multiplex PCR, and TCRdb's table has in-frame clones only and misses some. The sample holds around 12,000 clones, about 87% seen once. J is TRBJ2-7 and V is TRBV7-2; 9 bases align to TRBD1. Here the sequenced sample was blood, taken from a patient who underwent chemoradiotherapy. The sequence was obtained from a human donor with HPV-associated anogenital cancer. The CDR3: CASSLAFVRDRDPYEQYF. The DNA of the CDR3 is TGTGCCAGCAGCTTAGCGTTCGTCCGGGACAGGGATCCCTACGAGCAGTACTTC.